Below are 15 T cell receptor beta chains sequenced from a single sample in a study of human T cells and chemical hapten exposure (dated by TCRdb to the early 2020s). Read against the paper, the sample's time point label means: patch test 2, 6 weeks after DPC sensitization. The treatment or condition label, read with the paper, signifies: therapeutic diphenylcyclopropenone sensitization with weekly scalp DPC. Libraries were prepared through RACE. This sample was sequenced with a NextSeq 500. TCRdb trimmed public reads at Q25 via fastp, called clones via MiXCR and kept in-frame beta chains. CDR3 protein duplicates are merged, each entry listing the most common genes and DNA. The sample contains 70,000 to 95,000 distinct CDR3 sequences, 6.6% of them found a single time. The ten largest account for 1.3% of the sample. Here the sequenced sample was whole blood, taken in connection with sensitization to the hapten diphenylcyclopropenone (DPC). These TCRs come from a woman younger than 45 with alopecia areata. Some clones in this sample may be carry-over from other donors' samples.

V is TRBV7-8 and J is TRBJ2-3; TRBD1 might be the D (6 bases). Germline lookup yields CDR1 SGHVS and CDR2 FQNEAQ. With 4 bases removed from V and 6 bases from J, the gap between germline ends came to 17 bases. This CDR3 is 15 amino acids long. The DNA of the CDR3 is TGTGCCAGCAGCTGGGACAAGGGCTTCTACGATACGCAGTATTTT. This codes for CASSWDKGFYDTQYF.

This clonotype was observed a handful of times. V and J are TRBV12-3 or TRBV12-4 and TRBJ1-5; 8 bases match TRBD1. The V segment lost 3 bases and the J segment 1 base; nucleotides outside the gene matches: 14. The CDR3 has 19 residues. The CDR3: CASSLRTGMLGLSNQPQHF. DNA of the CDR3: TGTGCCAGCAGTTTGCGGACAGGGATGTTGGGGTTGAGCAATCAGCCCCAGCATTTT.

The sample holds many counts of this clonotype. This chain uses TRBV12-3 or TRBV12-4 with TRBJ2-5; 7 nucleotides match TRBD1. The CDR3 has 13 amino acids. V lost 7 bases and J lost 3; bases outside the gene matches: 5. As DNA, the CDR3 is TGTGCCAGCATGAACAGGGGCGAAGAGACCCAGTACTTC. Its protein is CASMNRGEETQYF.

This clonotype was detected ten times or more. The chain combines TRBV20-1 with TRBJ1-2; no firm D call. V was trimmed by 1 base and J by 10 bases, leaving 22 bases between them. Per germline, CDR1 DFQATT and CDR2 SNEGSKA (reference sequence). The CDR3 consists of 15 residues. The CDR3 bases are TGCAGTGCTAGAGGTATGAAGGGAAGAAGGGAGGACTACACCTTC. As protein: CSARGMKGRREDYTF.

This clonotype was seen repeatedly, ten times or more. This chain uses TRBV6-5 with TRBJ2-1, with 9 bases matching TRBD1. This CDR3 region has 14 residues. V shed 0 bases and J 7 bases; nucleotides not matched to a gene: 1. Germline loops: CDR1 MNHEY, CDR2 SVGAGI. CDR3 nucleotides: TGTGCCAGCAGTTACTCAGGACAGGGGAATGAGCAGTTCTTC. Encoded protein: CASSYSGQGNEQFF.

This clonotype was seen at least ten times. As DNA, the CDR3 is TGTGCCAGCAGCCCACGGCCCGCAGGGACTAACGAGCAGTACTTC. Protein sequence: CASSPRPAGTNEQYF. The chain employs TRBV9 and TRBJ2-7, with 7 bases fitting TRBD2. This CDR3 is 15 amino acids long. J was trimmed by 5 bases and V by 4 bases; bases with no gene match: 12. In germline, CDR1 is SGDLS, CDR2 YYNGEE.

In its sample, this clonotype was seen many times. The rearrangement links TRBV10-3 to TRBJ2-3; TRBD2 matches 10 bases. After removal of 9 bases from V and 4 bases from J, the junction contained 1 base not matched to a gene. Germline values: CDR1 ENHRY, CDR2 SYGVKD. The CDR3 contains 12 residues. The CDR3 nucleotides are TGTGCCATAGCGGGGGGGCCAGATACGCAGTATTTT. The encoded protein is CAIAGGPDTQYF.

The V gene is TRBV9, the J gene TRBJ1-4; 7 positions match TRBD1. Germline V gives CDR1 SGDLS, CDR2 YYNGEE. V gave up 4 bases and J gave up 7 bases; unmatched junction bases: 10. The CDR3 runs to 15 residues. DNA for the CDR3: TGTGCCAGCAGCTCCGGCTCAGGGACAGCTGAAAAACTGTTTTTT. Its protein is CASSSGSGTAEKLFF.

This rearrangement joins TRBV7-6 to TRBJ2-3, with D maybe TRBD1 (5 bases). The length of the CDR3 is 15 residues. V was pared by 2 bases and J by 4 bases, with 13 bases between. Germline V gene lookup returns CDR1 SGHVS and CDR2 FNYEAQ. The DNA of the CDR3 is TGTGCCAGCAGCTTAAGGGGTCAGGGTGCAGATACGCAGTATTTT. It encodes CASSLRGQGADTQYF.

This clonotype was seen repeatedly, ten times or more. The junction and the germline gene differ at one end; a read error may be behind it. V and J are TRBV6-5 and TRBJ2-7; 8 bases map to TRBD2. CDR3 size: 13 residues. Germline CDR1 MNHEY, CDR2 SVGAGI. The CDR3 is CASSYRRSGDPHF. CDR3 coding DNA: TGTGCCAGCAGTTACCGCCGTAGCGGGGACCCCCACTTC.

The rearrangement links TRBV12-3 or TRBV12-4 to TRBJ1-5, with TRBD1 matching over 10 bases. The J segment lost 2 bases and the V segment lost 6 bases, leaving 10 bases of the junction unmatched. The length of the CDR3 is 17 residues. CDR3 in amino acids: CASSPGQGFLGNQPQHF. CDR3 in DNA: TGTGCCAGCAGCCCGGGACAGGGGTTTTTGGGCAATCAGCCCCAGCATTTT.

Here the CDR3 reads CASSIGGSTEAFF. The CDR3 coding sequence is TGTGCCAGCAGTATAGGGGGAAGCACTGAAGCTTTCTTT. The rearrangement uses TRBV12-3 or TRBV12-4 and TRBJ1-1, with a weak D call TRBD1 (6 bases). The CDR3 is made up of 13 amino acids. Trimming cost V 5 bases and J 4 bases, with 11 bases left between them.

Points on this clonotype: The CDR3 ends on some other residue instead of the conserved phenylalanine or tryptophan, so this is likely a read error. The chain recombines TRBV27 with TRBJ1-1; possibly TRBD1 for D (6 bases). V dropped 7 bases and J dropped 4 bases, with 19 bases sitting between them. This CDR3 has 15 amino acids. Germline CDR1 MNHEY, CDR2 SMNVEV (reference sequence). CDR3 DNA sequence: TGTGCCAGCACTTTCCGGGGGGCGAAGGGCACTGAAGCTTTCTTA. As protein: CASTFRGAKGTEAFL.

The table lists this clonotype with many counts. The rearrangement links TRBV29-1 to TRBJ1-1; D uncertain. Trimming removed 4 bases from V and 0 bases from J, with 9 bases in between. The CDR3 length is 13 residues. Germline-derived CDR1 and CDR2 are SQVTM and ANQGSEA. The chain's CDR3 is CSVAARMNTEAFF. CDR3 nucleotides: TGCAGCGTTGCCGCAAGGATGAACACTGAAGCTTTCTTT.

This clonotype appeared a few times. This chain connects TRBV5-1 to TRBJ2-2; perhaps TRBD1 as D (5 bases). The CDR3 totals 18 residues. V was shortened by 3 bases and J by 1 base, with 19 bases between the two germline ends. Germline V lookup: CDR1 SGHRS, CDR2 YFSETQ. CDR3 bases: TGCGCCAGCAGCTCGAGCACACAACCGACAGTGAACACCGGGGAGCTGTTTTTT. Protein sequence: CASSSSTQPTVNTGELFF.